This T cell receptor (beta chain) was recovered during a study of T cell repertoires in cytomegalovirus infection. For the study at large: CMV infection together with matching HLA type was indicated by public TCR beta signatures.

A word on this clonotype: Antigen: not known.

TCRdb processed the reads anew with MiXCR; each CDR3 protein has one entry. The profile shows approximately 390,000 distinct CDR3 sequences, about 32% of them singletons. The CDR3 contains 12 residues. CDR1 is SGHTA, CDR2 FQGTGA, per germline. The sample here was cultured PBMCs, taken from culture after CMV antigen stimulation. This clonotype was sampled from a human donor in good health (CMV status not recorded). Some clones in this sample may be carry-over from other donors' samples. The chain is built from TRBV7-3 and TRBJ1-1; D may be TRBD1 (5 bases). With the DNA end fitting TRBJ1-6 better, the J assignment may be wrong. The CDR3 nucleotides read TGTGCCAGCAGTACGGATGCGGGGGCCCTCCACTTT. This sequence encodes CASSTDAGALHF.